Presented here are 27 T cell receptor beta chains from one specimen sequenced in a study of regulatory T cells in long-lasting Graves disease (dated by TCRdb to the early 2020s). Per the publication, the time point label means: newly diagnosed GD, antithyroid drugs for less than 3 months. For both TCR sequencing and RNA sequencing, RNA was extracted from PBMCs in TRIzol. To prepare the library, multiplex PCR was applied. Sequencing used an Illumina HiSeq 4000. To build TCR beta libraries, CDR3 regions were amplified by Arm-PCR using iRepertoire HTBI primers. Starting from the raw public reads, TCRdb applied fastp trimming at Q25, assembled clones with MiXCR and retained in-frame beta chains. Here each entry gathers all rows of one CDR3 protein and keeps the most common genes and DNA. Counted in this sample were about 320,000 distinct CDR3 sequences; about 18% of them appeared once. Together, the top ten hold around 37% of the sample.

This specimen consisted of peripheral blood mononuclear cells (PBMCs), obtained at new diagnosis, from a patient treated with antithyroid drugs. These receptors originate from a female donor with Graves disease.

At least ten counts were recorded for this clonotype. The J gene is TRBJ2-7, the V gene TRBV7-9; 8 bases map to TRBD2. Trimming removed 1 base from V and 3 bases from J; junction bases left unmatched: 8. CDR3 size: 16 residues. CDR1 and CDR2 (germline): SEHNR, FQNEAQ (reference sequence). The CDR3 here is CASSLDSGGQSYEQYF. In DNA, the CDR3 is TGTGCCAGCAGCTTAGATTCGGGGGGGCAAAGCTACGAGCAGTACTTC.

This clonotype was observed at least ten times. This chain links TRBV11-2 with TRBJ2-2; tentatively, D is TRBD2 (6 bases). CDR3 length equals 18 residues. The germline V and J ends were trimmed by 5 bases and 1 base, with 20 bases remaining between them. The germline V gene has CDR1 SGHAT and CDR2 FQNNGV. In nucleotides, the CDR3 is TGTGCCAGCAGCCCGGGCTGGCGGAGGGCCAAGAACACCGGGGAGCTGTTTTTT. Protein: CASSPGWRRAKNTGELFF.

This clonotype was picked up many times. This chain joins TRBV12-3 or TRBV12-4 and TRBJ2-1, with TRBD2 matching over 10 bases. The CDR3 is made up of 15 amino acids. The V segment lost 3 bases and the J segment 8 bases; nucleotides outside the gene matches: 7. This CDR3 is CASSLGTSVRDEQFF. The CDR3 DNA is TGTGCCAGCAGTTTGGGGACTAGCGTCAGGGATGAGCAGTTCTTC.

This clonotype was detected ten times or more. This chain links TRBV7-8 with TRBJ2-5, with a possible D match to TRBD1 (6 bases). V lost 4 bases and J lost 5, with 14 bases in between. Germline V gives CDR1 SGHVS, CDR2 FQNEAQ. This CDR3 region has 14 residues. For the CDR3, the DNA is TGTGCCAGCAGCTCGATACAGGGAGCGGAGACCCAGTACTTC. Translating gives CASSSIQGAETQYF.

This clonotype appeared a single time. The V and J genes are TRBV3-1 and TRBJ2-5; weak D call: TRBD1 (6 bases). Germline CDR1 and CDR2: LGHDT and YNNKEL (reference sequence). V dropped 3 bases and J dropped 5 bases, with 16 bases sitting between them. This CDR3 has 15 residues. Here the CDR3 reads CASSHSQGKEETQYF. The CDR3 region has the DNA TGTGCCAGCAGCCATTCACAGGGTAAGGAGGAGACCCAGTACTTC.

This clonotype has at least ten counts. The chain couples TRBV27 to TRBJ2-7; no clear D. V shed 2 bases and J shed 4 bases, with 12 bases lying between them. The CDR3 covers 14 residues. The germline V gene has CDR1 MNHEY and CDR2 SMNVEV (reference sequence). CDR3: CASSLRPGTYEQYF. The DNA of the CDR3 is TGTGCCAGCAGTTTAAGGCCCGGTACGTACGAGCAGTACTTC.

This clonotype was seen a handful of times. The chain links TRBV19 to TRBJ2-1; TRBD2 is a possible D gene (5 bases). The CDR3 contains 12 residues. Germline-derived CDR1 and CDR2 are LNHDA and SQIVND (reference sequence). Trimming left V 10 bases short and J 9 bases short, with 16 bases between. The CDR3 loop is CAIREVGGEQFF. Written as DNA, the CDR3 is TGTGCCATTCGCGAAGTAGGAGGTGAGCAGTTCTTC.

This clonotype showed up many times. The rearrangement uses TRBV3-1 and TRBJ2-2; D unclear. Germline CDR1 is LGHDT and CDR2 is YNNKEL (reference sequence). The CDR3 totals 15 residues. V was trimmed by 2 bases and J by 6 bases, leaving 13 bases between them. For the CDR3, the DNA is TGTGCCAGCAGCCAAAGCGTGGTGGGCCCCGGGGAGCTGTTTTTT. Residues: CASSQSVVGPGELFF.

The V gene is TRBV4-1, the J gene TRBJ2-2; D is perhaps TRBD1 or TRBD2 (5 bases each). CDR3 length: 16 amino acids. Germline V gene data show CDR1 as MGHRA and CDR2 as YSYEKL. V shed 0 bases and J shed 5 bases, with 13 bases lying between them. CDR3 nucleotides: TGCGCCAGCAGCCAAGATTGGGGGAGTGGGACCGGGGAGCTGTTTTTT. Residues: CASSQDWGSGTGELFF.

There are many counts of this clonotype. As DNA, the CDR3 is TGTGCCAGCAGCCCGCTTGCTGTCGGGGCCGGGGAGCTGTTTTTT. As protein: CASSPLAVGAGELFF. The chain couples TRBV5-6 to TRBJ2-2; D perhaps matches TRBD2 (5 bases). This CDR3 has 15 residues. From germline, CDR1 is SGHDT and CDR2 YYEEEE. The V end lost 4 bases, the J end lost 6 bases, and 16 bases lay between the germline ends. Full variable domain (rest looked up from reference TRBV5-6 and TRBJ2-2): DAGVTQSPTHLIKTRGQQVTLRCSPKSGHDTVSWYQQALGQGPQFIFQYYEEEERQRGNFPDRFSGHQFPNYSSELNVNALLLGDSALYLCASSPLAVGAGELFFGEGSRLTVL.

The sample holds many counts of this clonotype. CDR3 in DNA: TGTGCCAGCAGTTCCCCCCTGTCGGTCGGGGAGCTGTTTTTT. Its protein product is CASSSPLSVGELFF. The rearrangement links TRBV27 to TRBJ2-2; D is undetermined. Trimming stripped 4 bases from V and 7 bases from J, with 13 bases between. Germline V gene data show CDR1 as MNHEY and CDR2 as SMNVEV (reference sequence). The CDR3 has 14 amino acids.

This clonotype was detected ten times or more. The chain couples TRBV12-3 or TRBV12-4 to TRBJ2-2; D not certain. The CDR3 contains 14 residues. V was trimmed by 10 bases and J by 6 bases, leaving 18 bases between them. CDR3 in amino acids: CATQDPGASGELFF. The CDR3 bases are TGTGCCACCCAAGACCCGGGCGCATCCGGGGAGCTGTTTTTT.

Remarks on this clonotype: A much larger clone is a single base away; this may be a read error. J is TRBJ1-5 and V is TRBV12-3 or TRBV12-4; D unclear. V lost 6 bases, J lost 3 bases, and 18 bases lay in between. The length of the CDR3 is 16 residues. The CDR3 loop is CASSQAYALDNQPQHF. DNA for the CDR3: TGTGCCAGCAGCCAAGCATATGCCCTCGACAATCAGCCCCAGCATTTT.

A few counts support this clonotype. The V and J genes are TRBV7-2 and TRBJ2-3, with 9 bases that match TRBD2. With 5 bases clipped from V and 6 bases from J, the junction kept 15 bases outside the gene matches. Germline CDR1 is SGHTA and CDR2 is FQGNSA. The CDR3 totals 17 residues. The CDR3 spells CASSLRRAGGLADTQYF. The DNA for the CDR3 is TGTGCCAGCAGCCTCCGTAGAGCGGGAGGTCTAGCGGATACGCAGTATTTT.

Ten or more counts support this clonotype. This rearrangement joins TRBV5-1 to TRBJ2-7, with D uncertain. There are 15 residues in the CDR3. Between the trimmed V and J ends, which lost 2 bases and 5 bases, there was a span of 17 bases. CDR1 is SGHRS, CDR2 YFSETQ, per germline. The CDR3 loop reads CASSLKTPGEHEQYF. The CDR3 nucleotides are TGCGCCAGCAGCTTAAAGACACCTGGTGAACACGAGCAGTACTTC.

This clonotype was detected many times. The chain links TRBV2 to TRBJ2-1, with TRBD2 matching over 12 bases. The V gene end was trimmed by 6 bases and the J gene end by 3 bases; junction bases not matched to a gene: 12. CDR3 size: 18 residues. Germline CDR1 reads SNHLY; CDR2 reads FYNNEI. Written as DNA, the CDR3 is TGTGCCAGCAGAGGGGAAACTAGCGGGAGGTTGGACTACAATGAGCAGTTCTTC. Protein product: CASRGETSGRLDYNEQFF. The whole variable domain, filled in from reference TRBV2 and TRBJ2-1, reads EPEVTQTPSHQVTQMGQEVILRCVPISNHLYFYWYRQILGQKVEFLVSFYNNEISEKSEIFDDQFSVERPDGSNFTLKIRSTKLEDSAMYFCASRGETSGRLDYNEQFFGPGTRLTVL.

This clonotype was seen many times. The rearrangement links TRBV5-6 to TRBJ1-5; D gene unclear. Germline V gene sequence: CDR1 SGHDT, CDR2 YYEEEE. V gave up 1 base and J gave up 1 base, with 12 bases separating them. The CDR3 sequence is 16 residues long. The DNA for the CDR3 is TGTGCCAGCAGCTTGTCTCGTCACCCAAGCAATCAGCCCCAGCATTTT. Residues: CASSLSRHPSNQPQHF.

This clonotype occurred many times. The chain links TRBV12-3 or TRBV12-4 to TRBJ1-1, with 7 bases lining up with TRBD1. This CDR3 contains 14 residues. V gave up 7 bases and J gave up 4 bases; unmatched junction bases: 9. The CDR3 loop reads CASITGRGLTEAFF. The CDR3 DNA reads as TGTGCCAGCATCACCGGAAGGGGGCTCACTGAAGCTTTCTTT.

This clonotype has at least ten counts. The chain couples TRBV11-3 to TRBJ2-1; 10 bases map to TRBD1. This CDR3 region has 18 residues. The V gene end was trimmed by 3 bases and the J gene end by 10 bases; junction bases not matched to a gene: 18. CDR1 is SGHNT, CDR2 YENEEA, per germline. The DNA of the CDR3 is TGTGCCAGCAGCTTTGGAGCCTGGACCGGGACAGGGGAAGAGGAGCAGTTCTTC. It encodes CASSFGAWTGTGEEEQFF. The full variable domain, completed using reference TRBV11-3 and TRBJ2-1, is EAGVVQSPRYKIIEKKQPVAFWCNPISGHNTLYWYLQNLGQGPELLIRYENEEAVDDSQLPKDRFSAERLKGVDSTLKIQPAELGDSAVYLCASSFGAWTGTGEEEQFFGPGTRLTVL.

This clonotype showed up many times. The chain recombines TRBV28 with TRBJ2-2; 7 nucleotides match TRBD1. The V gene end was trimmed by 2 bases and the J gene end by 4 bases; junction bases not matched to a gene: 4. From germline, CDR1 is MDHEN and CDR2 SYDVKM. The CDR3 has 15 residues. CDR3 in amino acids: CASSLGSGGTGELFF. CDR3 nucleotide sequence: TGTGCCAGCAGTTTAGGGTCAGGGGGCACCGGGGAGCTGTTTTTT.

This clonotype was recorded many times. V and J are TRBV2 and TRBJ2-5; perhaps TRBD1 as D (7 bases). The V gene's germline CDR1 is SNHLY and CDR2 FYNNEI. The CDR3 has 12 residues. The CDR3 spells CATGTAGETQYF. The CDR3 DNA reads as TGTGCGACAGGGACTGCGGGGGAGACCCAGTACTTC.

CDR3 residues: CASSFLFHRDEQFF. In nucleotides, the CDR3 is TGCGCCAGCAGCTTCCTTTTTCATCGGGATGAGCAGTTCTTC. The chain joins TRBV5-1 to TRBJ2-1; D ambiguous. Germline V CDR1 and CDR2: SGHRS, YFSETQ. This CDR3 has 14 amino acids. Between the trimmed V and J ends, which lost 2 bases and 8 bases, there was a span of 14 bases.

Many counts were recorded for this clonotype. J is TRBJ2-1 and V is TRBV19, with D perhaps given as TRBD1 or TRBD2 (5 bases each). The CDR3 is made up of 14 amino acids. The germline V gene has CDR1 LNHDA and CDR2 SQIVND (reference sequence). Trimming took 1 base from V and 9 from J, leaving 13 bases between them. CDR3 DNA: TGTGCCAGTAGTATAGGAGGGGTCTTAGGTGAGCAGTTCTTC. Its translation is CASSIGGVLGEQFF.

This clonotype was detected many times. The rearrangement joins TRBV7-3 to TRBJ2-1; no firm D call. Germline assignment: CDR1 SGHTA and CDR2 FQGTGA. V lost 3 bases, J lost 5 bases, and 8 bases lay in between. This CDR3 is built from 13 residues. The CDR3 coding sequence is TGTGCCAGCAGCTTCGACTCGGACAATGAGCAGTTCTTC. Translating it yields CASSFDSDNEQFF.

This clonotype appeared many times. The chain employs TRBV20-1 and TRBJ2-3; the D gene could be TRBD1 or TRBD2 (5 bases each). The germline V gene encodes CDR1 DFQATT and CDR2 SNEGSKA (reference sequence). Trimming pared 6 bases from V and 0 bases from J, leaving 19 bases between. The CDR3 has 16 amino acids. For the CDR3, the DNA is TGCAGTGCCAGTACTCTCTCGGGGCCGAGCACAGATACGCAGTATTTT. The encoded protein is CSASTLSGPSTDTQYF.

Ten or more counts support this clonotype. The V and J genes are TRBV28 and TRBJ1-2, with D hard to call. V was shortened by 0 bases and J by 0 bases, with 8 bases between the two germline ends. Per germline, CDR1 MDHEN and CDR2 SYDVKM. This CDR3 contains 15 residues. The CDR3 region is CASSLWAETNYGYTF. CDR3 coding DNA: TGTGCCAGCAGTTTATGGGCAGAAACTAACTATGGCTACACCTTC.

Ten or more counts support this clonotype. J is TRBJ2-5 and V is TRBV24-1; TRBD1 agrees at 9 bases. The trim removed 2 bases at V and 9 bases at J, leaving 6 bases unmatched. Germline V gene sequence: CDR1 KGHDR, CDR2 SFDVKD. The CDR3 has 14 residues. This CDR3 is CATSDYGDREPQYF. The CDR3 DNA is TGTGCCACCAGTGATTACGGGGACAGGGAGCCCCAGTACTTC.